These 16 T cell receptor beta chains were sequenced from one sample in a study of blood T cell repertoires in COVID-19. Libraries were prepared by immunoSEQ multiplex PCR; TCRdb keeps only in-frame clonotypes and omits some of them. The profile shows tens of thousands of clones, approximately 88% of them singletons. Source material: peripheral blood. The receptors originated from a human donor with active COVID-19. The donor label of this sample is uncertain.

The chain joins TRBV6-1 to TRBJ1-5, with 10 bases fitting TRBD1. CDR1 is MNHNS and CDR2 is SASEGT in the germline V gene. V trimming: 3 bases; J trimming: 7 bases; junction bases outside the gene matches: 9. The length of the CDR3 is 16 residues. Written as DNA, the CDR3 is TGTGCCAGCAGTGAGATGGTGGGGACAGGGGAGCAGCCCCAGCATTTT. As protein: CASSEMVGTGEQPQHF.

The CDR3 DNA reads TGTGCCAGCAGTTCACCTAGCGGGGGCCCGAACACCGGGGAGCTGTTTTTT. It translates to CASSSPSGGPNTGELFF. The chain combines TRBV2 with TRBJ2-2, with 10 positions matching TRBD2. In germline, CDR1 is SNHLY, CDR2 FYNNEI. The trim removed 5 bases at V and 0 bases at J, leaving 6 bases unmatched. This CDR3 contains 17 residues.

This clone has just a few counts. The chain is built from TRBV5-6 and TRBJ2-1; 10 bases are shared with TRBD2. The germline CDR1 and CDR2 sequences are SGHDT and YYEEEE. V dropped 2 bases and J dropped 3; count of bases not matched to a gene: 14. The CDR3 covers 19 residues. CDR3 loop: CASSFLAGAQIRDYNEQFF. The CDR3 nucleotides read TGTGCCAGCAGCTTCCTAGCGGGAGCACAAATCCGAGACTACAATGAGCAGTTCTTC.

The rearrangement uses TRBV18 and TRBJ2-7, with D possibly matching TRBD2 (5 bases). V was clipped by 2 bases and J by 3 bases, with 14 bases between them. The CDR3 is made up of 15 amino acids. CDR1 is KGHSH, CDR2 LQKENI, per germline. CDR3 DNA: TGTGCCAGCTCACCATCCGAGGGCAGCTACTACGAGCAGTACTTC. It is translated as CASSPSEGSYYEQYF.

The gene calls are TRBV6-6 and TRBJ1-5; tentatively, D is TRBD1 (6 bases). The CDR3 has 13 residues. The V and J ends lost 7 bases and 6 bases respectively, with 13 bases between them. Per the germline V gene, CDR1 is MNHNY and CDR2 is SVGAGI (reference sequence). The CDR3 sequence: CASKKDRSQPQHF. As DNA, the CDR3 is TGTGCCAGCAAAAAGGACAGATCTCAGCCCCAGCATTTT.

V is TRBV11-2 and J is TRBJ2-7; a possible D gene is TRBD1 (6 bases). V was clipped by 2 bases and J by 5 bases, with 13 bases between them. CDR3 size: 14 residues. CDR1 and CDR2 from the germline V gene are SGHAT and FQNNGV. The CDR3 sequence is CASSLPTGQHEQYF. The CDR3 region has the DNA TGTGCCAGCAGCTTACCCACAGGGCAGCACGAGCAGTACTTC. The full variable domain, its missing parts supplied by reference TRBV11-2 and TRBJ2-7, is EAGVAQSPRYKIIEKRQSVAFWCNPISGHATLYWYQQILGQGPKLLIQFQNNGVVDDSQLPKDRFSAERLKGVDSTLKIQPAKLEDSAVYLCASSLPTGQHEQYFGPGTRLTVT.

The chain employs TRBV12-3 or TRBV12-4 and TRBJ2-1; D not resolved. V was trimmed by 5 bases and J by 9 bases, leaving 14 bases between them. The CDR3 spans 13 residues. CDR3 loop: CASSVSPESEQFF. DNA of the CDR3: TGTGCCAGCAGTGTCTCCCCTGAGAGTGAGCAGTTCTTC.

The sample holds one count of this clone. CDR3 DNA: TGTGCCAGCGAAATGGGACAGGGCTATAATTCACCCCTCCACTTT. Encoded protein: CASEMGQGYNSPLHF. This chain uses TRBV6-6 with TRBJ1-6; 9 nucleotides align to TRBD1. Germline V gives CDR1 MNHNY, CDR2 SVGAGI (reference sequence). This CDR3 has 15 residues. The junction had 5 bases not matched to a gene; V was cut back by 8 bases and J by 3 bases.

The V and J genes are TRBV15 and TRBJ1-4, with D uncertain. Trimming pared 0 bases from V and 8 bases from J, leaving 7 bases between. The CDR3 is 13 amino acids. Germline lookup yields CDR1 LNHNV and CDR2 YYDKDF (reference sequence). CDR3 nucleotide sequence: TGTGCCACCAGCAGAGACGGGATCGAAAAACTGTTTTTT. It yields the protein CATSRDGIEKLFF. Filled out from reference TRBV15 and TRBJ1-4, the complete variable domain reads DAMVIQNPRYQVTQFGKPVTLSCSQTLNHNVMYWYQQKSSQAPKLLFHYYDKDFNNEADTPDNFQSRRPNTSFCFLDIRSPGLGDTAMYLCATSRDGIEKLFFGSGTQLSVL.

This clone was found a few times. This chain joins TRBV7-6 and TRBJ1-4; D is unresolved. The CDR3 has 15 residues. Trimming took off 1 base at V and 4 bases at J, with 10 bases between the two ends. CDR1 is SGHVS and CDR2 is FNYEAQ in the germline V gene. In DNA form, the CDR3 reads TGTGCCAGCAGCTTAGAGTCAGGTTTTAATGAAAAACTGTTTTTT. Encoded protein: CASSLESGFNEKLFF.

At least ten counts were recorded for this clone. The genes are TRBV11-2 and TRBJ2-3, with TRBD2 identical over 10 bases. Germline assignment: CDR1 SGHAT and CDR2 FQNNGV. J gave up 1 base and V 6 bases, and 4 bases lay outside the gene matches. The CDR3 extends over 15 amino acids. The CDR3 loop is CASSSLAGGTDTQYF. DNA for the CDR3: TGTGCCAGCAGTTCGCTAGCGGGGGGCACAGATACGCAGTATTTT.

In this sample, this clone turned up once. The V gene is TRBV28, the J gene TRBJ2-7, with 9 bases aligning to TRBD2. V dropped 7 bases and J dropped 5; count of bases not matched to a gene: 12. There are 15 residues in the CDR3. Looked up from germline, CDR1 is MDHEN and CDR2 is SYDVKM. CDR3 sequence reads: CASTQFLAGFHEQYF. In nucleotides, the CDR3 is TGTGCCAGCACCCAGTTCCTAGCGGGATTTCACGAGCAGTACTTC.

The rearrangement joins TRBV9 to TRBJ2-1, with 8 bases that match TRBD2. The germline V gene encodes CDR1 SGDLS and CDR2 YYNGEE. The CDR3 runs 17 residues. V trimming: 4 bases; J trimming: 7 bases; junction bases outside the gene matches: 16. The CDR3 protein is CASSPIPGGARENEQFF. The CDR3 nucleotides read TGTGCCAGCAGCCCGATTCCCGGGGGGGCGCGGGAAAATGAGCAGTTCTTC.

CDR3 DNA: TGTGCCAGCAGCCGCGGGACAGGGTACGGCTACACCTTC. Residues: CASSRGTGYGYTF. This chain uses TRBV3-1 (or the pseudogene TRBV3-2) with TRBJ1-2; 9 bases map to TRBD1. The CDR3 spans 13 residues. Germline CDR1 and CDR2: LGHDT and YNNKEL (reference sequence). The V and J ends lost 4 bases and 8 bases, in that order; junction bases with no gene match: 5.

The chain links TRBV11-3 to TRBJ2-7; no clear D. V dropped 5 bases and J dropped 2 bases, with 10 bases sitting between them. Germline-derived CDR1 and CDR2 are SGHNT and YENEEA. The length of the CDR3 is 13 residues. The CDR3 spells CASSPRSAYEQYF. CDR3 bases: TGTGCCAGCAGCCCGAGGTCAGCCTACGAGCAGTACTTC.

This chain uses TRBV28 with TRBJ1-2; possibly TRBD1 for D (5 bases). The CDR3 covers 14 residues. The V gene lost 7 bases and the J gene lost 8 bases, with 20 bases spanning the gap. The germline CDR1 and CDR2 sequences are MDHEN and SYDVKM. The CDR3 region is CASNSPSRVGGYTF. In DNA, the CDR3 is TGTGCCAGCAACTCTCCCAGCAGGGTGGGCGGCTACACCTTC.